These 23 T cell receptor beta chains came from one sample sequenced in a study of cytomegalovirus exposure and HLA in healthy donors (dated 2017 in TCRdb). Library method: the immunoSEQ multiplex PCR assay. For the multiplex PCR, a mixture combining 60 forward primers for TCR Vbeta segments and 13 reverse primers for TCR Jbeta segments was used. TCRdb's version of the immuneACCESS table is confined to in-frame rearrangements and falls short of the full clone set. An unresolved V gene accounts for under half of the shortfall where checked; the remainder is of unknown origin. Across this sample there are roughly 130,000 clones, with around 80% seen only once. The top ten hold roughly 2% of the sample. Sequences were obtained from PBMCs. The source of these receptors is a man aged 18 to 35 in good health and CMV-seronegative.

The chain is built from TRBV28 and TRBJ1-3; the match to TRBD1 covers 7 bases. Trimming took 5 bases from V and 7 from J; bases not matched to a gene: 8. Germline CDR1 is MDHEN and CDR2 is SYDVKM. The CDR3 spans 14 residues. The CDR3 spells CASSATGVRNTIYF. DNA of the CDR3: TGTGCCAGCAGTGCAACAGGGGTACGGAACACCATATATTTT.

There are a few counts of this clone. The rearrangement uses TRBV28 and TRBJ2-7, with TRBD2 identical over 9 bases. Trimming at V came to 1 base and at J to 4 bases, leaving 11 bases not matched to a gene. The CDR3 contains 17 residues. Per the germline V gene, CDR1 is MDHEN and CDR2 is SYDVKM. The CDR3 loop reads CASSLFGSGLAGYEQYF. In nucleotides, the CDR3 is TGTGCCAGCAGTTTATTTGGATCGGGTCTAGCGGGGTACGAGCAGTACTTC. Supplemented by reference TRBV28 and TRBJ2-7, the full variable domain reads DVKVTQSSRYLVKRTGEKVFLECVQDMDHENMFWYRQDPGLGLRLIYFSYDVKMKEKGDIPEGYSVSREKKERFSLILESASTNQTSMYLCASSLFGSGLAGYEQYFGPGTRLTVT.

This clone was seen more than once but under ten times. The CDR3: CASSAAGNTEAFF. The CDR3 DNA sequence: TGCGCCAGCAGTGCGGCAGGGAACACTGAAGCTTTCTTT. The chain links TRBV10-1 to TRBJ1-1, with D uncertain. From germline, CDR1 is WNHNN and CDR2 SYGVQD (reference sequence). This CDR3 has 13 residues. V was clipped by 4 bases and J by 1 base, with 7 bases between them.

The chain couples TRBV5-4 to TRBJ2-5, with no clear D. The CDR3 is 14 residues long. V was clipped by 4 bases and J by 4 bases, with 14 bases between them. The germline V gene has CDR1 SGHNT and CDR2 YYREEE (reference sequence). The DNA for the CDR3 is TGTGCCAGCAGCGTTGGGTACTCGGGAGAGACCCAGTACTTC. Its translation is CASSVGYSGETQYF.

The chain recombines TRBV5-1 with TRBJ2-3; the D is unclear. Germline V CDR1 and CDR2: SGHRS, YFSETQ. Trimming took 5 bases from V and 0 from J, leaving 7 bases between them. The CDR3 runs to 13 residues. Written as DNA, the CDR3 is TGCGCCAGCAGTGGTACTAGCACAGATACGCAGTATTTT. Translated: CASSGTSTDTQYF.

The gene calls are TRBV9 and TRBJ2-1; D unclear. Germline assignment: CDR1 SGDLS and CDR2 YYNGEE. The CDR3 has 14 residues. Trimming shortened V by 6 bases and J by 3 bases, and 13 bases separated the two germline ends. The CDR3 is CASNPGSGYNEQFF. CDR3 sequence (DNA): TGTGCCAGCAACCCAGGCAGTGGCTACAATGAGCAGTTCTTC. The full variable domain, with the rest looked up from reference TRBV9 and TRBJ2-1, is DSGVTQTPKHLITATGQRVTLRCSPRSGDLSVYWYQQSLDQGLQFLIQYYNGEERAKGNILERFSAQQFPDLHSELNLSSLELGDSALYFCASNPGSGYNEQFFGPGTRLTVL.

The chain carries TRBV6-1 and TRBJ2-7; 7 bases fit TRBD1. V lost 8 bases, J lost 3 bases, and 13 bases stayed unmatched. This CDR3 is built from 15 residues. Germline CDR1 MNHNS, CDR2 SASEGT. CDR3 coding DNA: TGTGCCAGCGCCATAAGCACAGGACAGGTCTACGAGCAGTACTTC. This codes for CASAISTGQVYEQYF.

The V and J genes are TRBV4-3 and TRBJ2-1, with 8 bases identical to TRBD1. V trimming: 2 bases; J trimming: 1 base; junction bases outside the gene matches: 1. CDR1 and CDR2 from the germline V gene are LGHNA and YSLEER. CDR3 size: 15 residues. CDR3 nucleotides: TGCGCCAGCAGCCAATGGACAGGGTCCTACAATGAGCAGTTCTTC. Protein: CASSQWTGSYNEQFF.

The CDR3 loop is CASSYLSQGTEAFF. As DNA, the CDR3 is TGTGCCAGCTCATATCTCTCGCAGGGCACTGAAGCTTTCTTT. This sequence joins TRBV18 and TRBJ1-1; weak D call: TRBD1 (5 bases). Germline CDR1 KGHSH, CDR2 LQKENI. The CDR3 totals 14 residues. The V and J ends lost 5 bases and 4 bases respectively, with 14 bases between them.

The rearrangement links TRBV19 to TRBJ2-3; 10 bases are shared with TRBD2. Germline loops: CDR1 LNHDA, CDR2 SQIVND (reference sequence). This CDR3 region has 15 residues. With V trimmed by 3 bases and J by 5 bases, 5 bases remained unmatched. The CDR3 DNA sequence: TGTGCCAGTAGTATGTTCCTAGCGGGAGTAGATACGCAGTATTTT. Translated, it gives CASSMFLAGVDTQYF.

The chain's CDR3 is CASSLGGSSYEQYF. DNA for the CDR3: TGTGCCAGCAGCTTAGGCGGGAGCTCCTACGAGCAGTACTTC. The J gene is TRBJ2-7, the V gene TRBV13, with D maybe TRBD2 (6 bases). Trimming removed 0 bases at V and 0 bases at J, with 6 bases between. Per the germline V gene, CDR1 is PRHDT and CDR2 is FYEKMQ (reference sequence). The CDR3 spans 14 residues.

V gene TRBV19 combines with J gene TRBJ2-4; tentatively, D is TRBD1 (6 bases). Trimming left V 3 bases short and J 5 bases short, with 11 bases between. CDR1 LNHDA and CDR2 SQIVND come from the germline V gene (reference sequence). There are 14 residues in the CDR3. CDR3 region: CASSIPRTENIQYF. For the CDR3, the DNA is TGTGCCAGTAGTATTCCACGGACAGAAAACATTCAGTACTTC.

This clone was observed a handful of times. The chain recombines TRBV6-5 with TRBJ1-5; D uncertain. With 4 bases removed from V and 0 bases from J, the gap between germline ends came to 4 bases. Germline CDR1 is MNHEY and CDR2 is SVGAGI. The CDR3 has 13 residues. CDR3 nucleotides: TGTGCCAGCAGTTTAGATAGCAATCAGCCCCAGCATTTT. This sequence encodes CASSLDSNQPQHF.

CDR3 protein: CASTREETQYF. The CDR3 region has the DNA TGTGCCAGCACTAGAGAAGAGACCCAGTACTTC. The chain joins TRBV18 to TRBJ2-5; D may be TRBD2 (5 bases). The V gene lost 8 bases and the J gene lost 3 bases, with 7 bases spanning the gap. Germline V CDR1 and CDR2: KGHSH, LQKENI. CDR3 length: 11 amino acids.

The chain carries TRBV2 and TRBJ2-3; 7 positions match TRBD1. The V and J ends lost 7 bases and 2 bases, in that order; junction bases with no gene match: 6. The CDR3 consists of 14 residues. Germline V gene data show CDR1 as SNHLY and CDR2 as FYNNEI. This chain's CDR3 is CASTGTVDTDTQYF. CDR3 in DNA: TGTGCCAGCACCGGGACAGTCGACACAGATACGCAGTATTTT.

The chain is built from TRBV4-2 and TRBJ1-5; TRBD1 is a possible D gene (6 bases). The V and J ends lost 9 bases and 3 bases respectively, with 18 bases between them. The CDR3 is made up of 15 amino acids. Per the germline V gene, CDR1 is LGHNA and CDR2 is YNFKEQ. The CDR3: CASGRGVGSNQPQHF. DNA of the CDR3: TGTGCCAGTGGGAGGGGGGTAGGTTCCAATCAGCCCCAGCATTTT.

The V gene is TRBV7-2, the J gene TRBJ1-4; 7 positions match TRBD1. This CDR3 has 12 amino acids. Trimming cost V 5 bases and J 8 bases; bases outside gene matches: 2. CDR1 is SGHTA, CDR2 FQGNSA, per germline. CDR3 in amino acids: CASSLTGEKLFF. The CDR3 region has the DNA TGTGCCAGCAGCCTGACAGGGGAAAAACTGTTTTTT.

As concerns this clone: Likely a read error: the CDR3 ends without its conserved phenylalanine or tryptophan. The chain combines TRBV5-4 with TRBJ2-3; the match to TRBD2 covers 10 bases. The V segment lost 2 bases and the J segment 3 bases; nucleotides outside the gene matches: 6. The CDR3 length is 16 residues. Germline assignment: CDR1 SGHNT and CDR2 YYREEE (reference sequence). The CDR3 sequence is CASSLRAGGPTDTQYV. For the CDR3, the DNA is TGTGCCAGCAGCTTACGAGCGGGAGGGCCGACAGATACGCAGTATGTT.

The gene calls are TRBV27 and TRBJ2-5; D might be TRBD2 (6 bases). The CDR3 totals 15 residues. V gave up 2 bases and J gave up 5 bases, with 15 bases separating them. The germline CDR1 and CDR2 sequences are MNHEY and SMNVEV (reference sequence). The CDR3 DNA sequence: TGTGCCAGCAGTTTAACGTCAGGAGGGATGGAGACCCAGTACTTC. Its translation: CASSLTSGGMETQYF.

The DNA of the CDR3 is TGTGCCAGCAGTTTGACAGGGGGCGCGGTGGTAGCGGGAGTGGCAGATACGCAGTATTTT. Translating it yields CASSLTGGAVVAGVADTQYF. The rearrangement links TRBV27 to TRBJ2-3; tentatively, D is TRBD1 (10 bases). CDR3 length: 20 residues. Trimming removed 3 bases from V and 4 bases from J, with 29 bases in between. The germline V gene encodes CDR1 MNHEY and CDR2 SMNVEV (reference sequence).

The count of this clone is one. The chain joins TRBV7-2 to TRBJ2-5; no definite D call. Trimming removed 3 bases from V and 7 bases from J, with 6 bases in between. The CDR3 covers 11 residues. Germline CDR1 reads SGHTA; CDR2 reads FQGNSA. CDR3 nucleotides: TGTGCCAGCAGCTTTCTAGGGACCCAGTACTTC. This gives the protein CASSFLGTQYF.

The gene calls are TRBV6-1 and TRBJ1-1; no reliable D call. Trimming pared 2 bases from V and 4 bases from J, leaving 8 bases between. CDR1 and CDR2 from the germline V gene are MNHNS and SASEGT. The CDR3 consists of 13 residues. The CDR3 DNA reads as TGTGCCAGCAGTGAATTGGGGAGCACTGAAGCTTTCTTT. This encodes CASSELGSTEAFF.

The CDR3 bases are TGTGCCAGCAGCTTCGGGACAGGACAAGCTAACTATGGCTACACCTTC. This sequence encodes CASSFGTGQANYGYTF. The chain employs TRBV7-9 and TRBJ1-2; TRBD1 agrees at 8 bases. V lost 3 bases to trimming and J lost 0 bases; unmatched junction nucleotides: 6. Germline CDR1 reads SEHNR; CDR2 reads FQNEAQ (reference sequence). The CDR3 sequence is 16 residues long.